This entry is about one TCR beta chain. As yet, its antigen is unknown. This entry belongs to a study of T cells in localized non-small cell lung cancer. General study results and limits: Across samples, adjacent lung featured a median approximately 60 of the top 100 tumor clones. One tumor region alone was sequenced, and heterogeneity therefore remains possible.

Produced via immunoSEQ multiplex PCR; TCRdb's table is partial and in-frame only. The table has fewer than 3,500 clones, 27% seen once. The sequenced sample was lung tumor tissue, obtained before any cancer treatment. This receptor was identified in a man aged 18-55 years with stage I lung adenocarcinoma.

In DNA form, the CDR3 reads TGCGCCAGCAGTCCTACACTAGCCCCGGGGGAGACCCAGTACTTC. As protein: CASSPTLAPGETQYF. The V call is TRBV5-1, the J call TRBJ2-5, with a tentative D call TRBD2 (6 bases). Looked up from germline, CDR1 is SGHRS and CDR2 is YFSETQ. CDR3 length: 15 amino acids. Trimming took off 5 bases at V and 5 bases at J, with 19 bases between the two ends.